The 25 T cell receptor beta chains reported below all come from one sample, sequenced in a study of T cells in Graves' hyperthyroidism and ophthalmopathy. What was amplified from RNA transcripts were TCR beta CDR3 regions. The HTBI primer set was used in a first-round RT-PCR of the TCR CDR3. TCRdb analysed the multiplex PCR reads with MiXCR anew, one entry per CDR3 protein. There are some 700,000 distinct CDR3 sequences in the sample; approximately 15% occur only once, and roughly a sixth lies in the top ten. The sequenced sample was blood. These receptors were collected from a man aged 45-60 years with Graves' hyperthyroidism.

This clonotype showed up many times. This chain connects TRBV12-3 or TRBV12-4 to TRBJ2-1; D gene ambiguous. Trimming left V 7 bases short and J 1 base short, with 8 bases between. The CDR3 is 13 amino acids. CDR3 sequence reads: CASTFMSYNEQFF. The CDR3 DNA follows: TGTGCCAGCACCTTCATGTCCTACAATGAGCAGTTCTTC.

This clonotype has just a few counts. Here the CDR3 reads CASSAWGAALGDDTQYF. CDR3 DNA: TGTGCCAGCAGCGCCTGGGGGGCGGCCCTCGGGGACGATACGCAGTATTTT. This chain joins TRBV9 and TRBJ2-3, with D possibly being TRBD1 or TRBD2 (6 bases each). V lost 3 bases and J lost 6, with 23 bases in between. Germline assignment: CDR1 SGDLS and CDR2 YYNGEE. The CDR3 runs to 17 residues.

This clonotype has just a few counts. CDR3 DNA: TGCGCCAGCAGCTTGGTGGTCGGAGGGGCTGAGACCCAGTACTTC. Protein: CASSLVVGGAETQYF. This chain links TRBV5-1 with TRBJ2-5, with D possibly TRBD2 on 6 matching bases. There are 15 residues in the CDR3. Between the trimmed V and J ends, which lost 0 bases and 5 bases, there was a span of 14 bases. Per the germline V gene, CDR1 is SGHRS and CDR2 is YFSETQ.

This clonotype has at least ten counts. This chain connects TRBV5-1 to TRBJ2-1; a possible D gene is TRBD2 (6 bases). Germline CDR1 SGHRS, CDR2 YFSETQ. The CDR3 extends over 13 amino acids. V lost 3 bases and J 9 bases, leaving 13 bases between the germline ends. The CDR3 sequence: CASSSLSGPEQFF. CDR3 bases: TGCGCCAGCAGCTCCCTTAGCGGCCCTGAGCAGTTCTTC.

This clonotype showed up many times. CDR3 nucleotide sequence: TGTGCCAGCTCACCTACCCATAACACTGAAGCTTTCTTT. Translation gives CASSPTHNTEAFF. V gene TRBV18 combines with J gene TRBJ1-1, with D hard to call. Germline V lookup: CDR1 KGHSH, CDR2 LQKENI. V lost 3 bases and J 2 bases, leaving 7 bases between the germline ends. The CDR3 extends over 13 amino acids.

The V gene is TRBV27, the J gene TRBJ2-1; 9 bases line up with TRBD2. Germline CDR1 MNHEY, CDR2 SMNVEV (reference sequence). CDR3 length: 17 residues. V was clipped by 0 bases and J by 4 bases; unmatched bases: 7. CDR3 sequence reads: CASSLSGLAGPYNEQFF. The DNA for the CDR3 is TGTGCCAGCAGTTTATCCGGCCTAGCGGGACCTTACAATGAGCAGTTCTTC.

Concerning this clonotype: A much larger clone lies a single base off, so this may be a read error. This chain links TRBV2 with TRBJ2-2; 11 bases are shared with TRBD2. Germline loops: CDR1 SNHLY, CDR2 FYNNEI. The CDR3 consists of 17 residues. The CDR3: CASSSGLADINTGEPFF. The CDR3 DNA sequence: TGTGCCAGCAGTTCGGGACTAGCGGACATCAACACCGGGGAGCCGTTTTTT. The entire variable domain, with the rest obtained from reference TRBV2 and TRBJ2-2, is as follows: EPEVTQTPSHQVTQMGQEVILRCVPISNHLYFYWYRQILGQKVEFLVSFYNNEISEKSEIFDDQFSVERPDGSNFTLKIRSTKLEDSAMYFCASSSGLADINTGEPFFGEGSRLTVL.

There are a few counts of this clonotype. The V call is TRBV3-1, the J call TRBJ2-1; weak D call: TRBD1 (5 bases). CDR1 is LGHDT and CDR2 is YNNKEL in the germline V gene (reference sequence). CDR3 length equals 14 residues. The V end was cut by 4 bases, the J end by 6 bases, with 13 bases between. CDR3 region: CASSLVGLRNEQFF. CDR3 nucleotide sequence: TGTGCCAGCAGCCTAGTGGGGCTCCGCAATGAGCAGTTCTTC.

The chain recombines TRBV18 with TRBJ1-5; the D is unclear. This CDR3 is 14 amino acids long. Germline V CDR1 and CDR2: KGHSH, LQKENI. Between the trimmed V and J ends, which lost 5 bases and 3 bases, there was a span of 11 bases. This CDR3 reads CASSFRRDNQPQHF. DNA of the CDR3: TGTGCCAGCTCATTCCGACGGGACAATCAGCCCCAGCATTTT.

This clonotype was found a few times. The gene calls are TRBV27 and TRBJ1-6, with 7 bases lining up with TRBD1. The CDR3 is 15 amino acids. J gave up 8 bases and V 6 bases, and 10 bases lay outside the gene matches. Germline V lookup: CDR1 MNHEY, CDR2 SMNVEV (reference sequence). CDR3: CASSLTGASDSPLHF. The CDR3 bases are TGTGCCAGCAGCCTAACAGGGGCTTCGGATTCACCCCTCCACTTT.

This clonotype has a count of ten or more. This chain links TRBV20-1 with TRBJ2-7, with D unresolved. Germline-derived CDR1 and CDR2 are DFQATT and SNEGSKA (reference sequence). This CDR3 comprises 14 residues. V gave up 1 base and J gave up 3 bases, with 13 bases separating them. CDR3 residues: CSARVHEDHYEQYF. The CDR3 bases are TGCAGTGCTAGAGTTCACGAAGACCACTACGAGCAGTACTTC.

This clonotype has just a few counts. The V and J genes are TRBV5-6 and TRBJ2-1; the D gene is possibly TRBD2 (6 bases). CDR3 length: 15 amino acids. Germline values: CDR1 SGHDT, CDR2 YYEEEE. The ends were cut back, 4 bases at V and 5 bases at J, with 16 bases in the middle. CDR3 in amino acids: CASSLPTSVNNEQFF. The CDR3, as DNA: TGTGCCAGCAGCCTACCGACTAGTGTGAACAATGAGCAGTTCTTC. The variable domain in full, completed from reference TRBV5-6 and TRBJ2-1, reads DAGVTQSPTHLIKTRGQQVTLRCSPKSGHDTVSWYQQALGQGPQFIFQYYEEEERQRGNFPDRFSGHQFPNYSSELNVNALLLGDSALYLCASSLPTSVNNEQFFGPGTRLTVL.

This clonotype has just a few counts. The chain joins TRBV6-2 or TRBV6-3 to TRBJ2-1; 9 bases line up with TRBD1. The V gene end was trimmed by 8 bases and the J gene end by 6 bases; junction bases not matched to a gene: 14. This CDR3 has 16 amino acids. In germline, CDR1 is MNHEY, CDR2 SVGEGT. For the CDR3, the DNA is TGTGCCAGCCTACCAAGAACAGGGGGCGCGGGCAATGAGCAGTTCTTC. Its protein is CASLPRTGGAGNEQFF.

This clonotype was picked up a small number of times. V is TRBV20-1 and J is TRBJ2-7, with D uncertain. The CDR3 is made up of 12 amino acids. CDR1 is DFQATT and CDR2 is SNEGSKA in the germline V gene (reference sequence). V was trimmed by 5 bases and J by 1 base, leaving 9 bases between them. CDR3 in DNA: TGCAGTGCTGAGAAGGGTTCCTACGAGCAGTACTTC. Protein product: CSAEKGSYEQYF.

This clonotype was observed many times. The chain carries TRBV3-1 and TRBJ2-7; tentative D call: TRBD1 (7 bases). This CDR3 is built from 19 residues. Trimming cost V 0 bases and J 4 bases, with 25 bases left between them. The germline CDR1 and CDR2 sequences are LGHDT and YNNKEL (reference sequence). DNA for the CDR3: TGTGCCAGCAGCCAAGATGCTTGGGACAGCCTTTGGGGAGGATACGAGCAGTACTTC. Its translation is CASSQDAWDSLWGGYEQYF.

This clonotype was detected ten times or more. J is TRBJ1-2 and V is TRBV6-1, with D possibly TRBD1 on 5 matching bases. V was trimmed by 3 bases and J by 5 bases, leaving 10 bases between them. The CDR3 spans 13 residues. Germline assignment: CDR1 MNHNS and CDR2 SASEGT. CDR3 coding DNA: TGTGCCAGCAGTGAGGGGGGGTCTTATGGCTACACCTTC. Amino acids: CASSEGGSYGYTF.

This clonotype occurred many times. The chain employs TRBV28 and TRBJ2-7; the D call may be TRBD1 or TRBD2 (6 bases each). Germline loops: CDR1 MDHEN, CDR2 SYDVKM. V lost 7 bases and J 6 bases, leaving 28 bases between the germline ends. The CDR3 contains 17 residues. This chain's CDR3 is CASTPGHLGGEVFEQYF. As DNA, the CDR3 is TGTGCCAGCACCCCGGGGCACCTCGGGGGCGAGGTGTTCGAGCAGTACTTC.

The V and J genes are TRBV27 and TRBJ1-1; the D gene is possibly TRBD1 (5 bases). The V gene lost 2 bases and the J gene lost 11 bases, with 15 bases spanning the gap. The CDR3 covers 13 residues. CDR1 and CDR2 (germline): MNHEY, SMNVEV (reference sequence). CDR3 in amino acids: CASSLIPRVEAFF. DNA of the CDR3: TGTGCCAGCAGTTTAATCCCCAGGGTTGAGGCTTTCTTT.

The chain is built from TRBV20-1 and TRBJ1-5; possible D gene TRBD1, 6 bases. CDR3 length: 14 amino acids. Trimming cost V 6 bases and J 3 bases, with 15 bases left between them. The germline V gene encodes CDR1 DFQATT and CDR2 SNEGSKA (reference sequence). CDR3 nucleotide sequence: TGCAGTGCAGGGATAGGGGGTCTCAATCAGCCCCAGCATTTT. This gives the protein CSAGIGGLNQPQHF.

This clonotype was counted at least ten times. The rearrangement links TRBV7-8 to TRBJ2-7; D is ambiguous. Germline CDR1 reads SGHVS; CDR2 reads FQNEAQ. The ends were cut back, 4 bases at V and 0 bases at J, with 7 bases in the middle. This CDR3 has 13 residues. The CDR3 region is CASSSDLSYEQYF. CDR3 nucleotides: TGTGCCAGCAGCTCAGATCTCTCCTACGAGCAGTACTTC.

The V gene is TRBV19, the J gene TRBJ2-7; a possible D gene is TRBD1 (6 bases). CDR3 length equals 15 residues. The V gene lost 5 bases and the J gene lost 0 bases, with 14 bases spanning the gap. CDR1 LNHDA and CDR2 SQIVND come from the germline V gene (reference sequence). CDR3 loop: CASSVRTVNSYEQYF. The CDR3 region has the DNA TGTGCCAGTAGTGTTCGGACAGTCAACTCCTACGAGCAGTACTTC.

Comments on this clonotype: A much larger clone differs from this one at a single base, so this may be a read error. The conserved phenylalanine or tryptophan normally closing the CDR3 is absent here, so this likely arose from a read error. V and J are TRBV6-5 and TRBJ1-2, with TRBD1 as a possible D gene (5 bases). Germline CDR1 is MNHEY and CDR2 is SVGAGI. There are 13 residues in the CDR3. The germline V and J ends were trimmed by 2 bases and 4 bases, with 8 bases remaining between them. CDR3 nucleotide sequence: TGTGCCAGCAGTTACCGGGGGACCTATGGCTACACCTCC. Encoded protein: CASSYRGTYGYTS.

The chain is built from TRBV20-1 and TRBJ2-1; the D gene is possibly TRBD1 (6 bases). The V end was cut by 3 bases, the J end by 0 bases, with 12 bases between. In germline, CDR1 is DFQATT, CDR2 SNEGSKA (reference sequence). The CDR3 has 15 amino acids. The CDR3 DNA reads TGCAGTGCTAGGGAAACAGGGACCTCCTACAATGAGCAGTTCTTC. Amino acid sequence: CSARETGTSYNEQFF.

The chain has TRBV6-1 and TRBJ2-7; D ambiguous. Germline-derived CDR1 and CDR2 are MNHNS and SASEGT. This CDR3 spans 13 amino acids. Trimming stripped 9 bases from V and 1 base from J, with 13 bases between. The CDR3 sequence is CASQNTGSYEQYF. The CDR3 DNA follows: TGTGCCAGTCAAAACACGGGTTCCTACGAGCAGTACTTC.

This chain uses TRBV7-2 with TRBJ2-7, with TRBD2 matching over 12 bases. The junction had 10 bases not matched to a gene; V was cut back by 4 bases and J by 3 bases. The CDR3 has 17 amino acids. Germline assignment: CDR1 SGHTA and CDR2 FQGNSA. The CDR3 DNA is TGTGCCAGCAGCTCCAGACTAGCGGGAGTTCGGGACTACGAGCAGTACTTC. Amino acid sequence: CASSSRLAGVRDYEQYF.